This T cell receptor beta chain appears in the sequencing data of a study of blood T cell repertoires in COVID-19 (dated by TCRdb to the early 2020s). Regarding the complete study: Collaborator samples came from the United States, Italy and Spain and covered acute and convalescent phases of COVID-19. The repertoires were released in a freely available public database meant as a resource for research on the immune response to SARS-CoV-2. Subjects who had been exposed to COVID-19, were actively infected with it, or had recovered from it provided the deeply sampled blood TCRbeta repertoires that made up the dataset. The prospective study material was composed of cDNA or gDNA derived from T cells, B-cell-depleted T cells, or PBMCs. Where available, HLA class I and class II types were obtained from metadata supplied by the sample provider rather than from assay-based typing. The sample metadata nearly always contained a de-identified subject ID, COVID-19 status, age in years and sex. Samples were obtained from the ongoing ImmuneRACE study (first 160 participants) and from 1,254 subjects provided by 6 global collaborators. Study-wide findings and limitations: Clinical and demographic metadata were provided uncurated, with the amount varying by source and participant.

Points on this clone: There is no known antigen for this receptor. The input lacks base qualities; no much larger clone sits a single base away.

TCRbeta CDR3 regions were amplified from genomic DNA using the immunoSEQ Assay, a bias-controlled multiplex PCR. On the authors' methods: Nucleated cell counts per sample were estimated from amplification of reference gene primers within the assay. To quantify the absolute abundance of each unique TCRbeta CDR3 rearrangement, sequence reads were collapsed and filtered. For each sample, productive Simpson clonality was calculated by taking the square root of Simpson's diversity index across productive rearrangements. Not all clones reach the TCRdb copy of this immuneACCESS table, which keeps in-frame sequences only. Checked studies attribute under half of the gap to unresolved V genes and leave the rest unexplained. V, J and clone size are taken as reported in that table, and D and trimming were inferred from the DNA itself. The sample yields about 67,000 clones; around 90% were counted once. The ten top clones hold roughly a fifth of the sample.

Collaborating institutions collected whole blood in K2EDTA tubes following their own protocols. For TCRbeta analysis, collaborator samples were shipped as frozen whole blood, as isolated PBMCs, or as DNA extracted from either sample type. The CDR3 runs 16 amino acids, cysteine and phenylalanine included. Here the CDR3 DNA is all that survives: 48 bases in frame from base 1. CDR1 and CDR2 (LGHNA, YNFKEQ) derive from the germline V gene. V trim: 3 bases; J trim: 6 bases; unmatched bases: 8. The sequencing sample was made of peripheral blood. The sequence was obtained from an elderly woman with acute or convalescent COVID-19. The chain was built from TRBV4-2 and TRBJ1-6; TRBD1 aligns with 7 central bases. The CDR3 amino acid sequence is: CASSHAPGQTNSPLHF. The nucleotide sequence reads as follows: TGTGCCAGCAGCCATGCTCCGGGACAGACTAATTCACCCCTCCACTTT.